A selection of T cell receptor beta chains follows, all from one sample in a study of graft-versus-host responses after intestinal transplantation. Their recognized antigens are unknown. The protocol was immunoSEQ multiplex PCR, while the TCRdb copy is restricted to in-frame clones and leaves out a portion. The data show over 85,000 clones, 94% seen once. Sample: unstimulated CD4+ T cells sorted from spleen or lymph node cells, taken before transplant. The receptors were gathered from a human donor who was the organ donor for an intestinal transplant. Both conserved end residues are part of each CDR3. Each record gives: D gene, J gene, V gene, CDR3 protein. The D gene is left open where the match is weak.

.	TRBJ1-1	TRBV18	CASSPVQNTEAFF
.	TRBJ1-6	TRBV19	CASSKGVLSSPLHF
.	TRBJ2-2	TRBV9	CASSVLAGELFF
.	TRBJ1-2	TRBV7-2	CASSSMAGRIGGYTF
.	TRBJ2-7	TRBV5-4	CASSPEPSVSSYEQYF
TRBD2	TRBJ2-7	TRBV7-8	CASSLGTSSYEQYF
.	TRBJ2-2	TRBV15	CATSRGGKSTGELFF
.	TRBJ1-2	TRBV7-2	CASKGGPDNYGYTF
.	TRBJ1-6	TRBV27	CASSPRGSSYNSPLHF
.	TRBJ2-5	TRBV9	CASSVVGLETQYF
.	TRBJ2-3	TRBV7-2	CASSLRQDSTDTQYF
.	TRBJ1-1	TRBV7-8	CASSLVGGANTEAFF
.	TRBJ1-4	TRBV6-6	CASSYSGGAANEKLFF
.	TRBJ1-1	TRBV7-2	CASSLYDMNTEAFF
.	TRBJ2-3	TRBV29-1	CSVQRDTDTQYF
.	TRBJ1-4	TRBV7-8	CASSLNRVKGEKLFF
.	TRBJ2-5	TRBV9	CASSVESGGETQYF
TRBD2	TRBJ2-3	TRBV5-4	CASSIGLAGGQTDTQYF
.	TRBJ1-6	TRBV5-4	CASSLGQSNSPLHF
TRBD1	TRBJ1-4	TRBV19	CASNIGRQGDEKLFF
TRBD1	TRBJ1-4	TRBV6-5	CASSKTRDRGRGLFF
.	TRBJ1-2	TRBV6-5	CASSMGPNYGYTF
.	TRBJ1-1	TRBV2	CASYRNMNTEAFF
.	TRBJ1-2	TRBV4-2	CASSLQTENSRGYTF
.	TRBJ2-5	TRBV6-7	CASSYSRKDKTQYF
.	TRBJ1-4	TRBV7-8	CASSPQYPGQGKLFF
TRBD1	TRBJ1-2	TRBV20-1	CALDRVYGYTF
.	TRBJ1-4	TRBV5-4	CASSLTGTTKEKLFF
.	TRBJ1-1	TRBV6-5	CSREVGTLNTEAFF
.	TRBJ1-2	TRBV10-2	CASSRGGIGYGYTF
.	TRBJ1-3	TRBV5-1	CASSLGQASGNTIYF
TRBD1	TRBJ2-3	TRBV6-1	CASSVGTGTDTQYF
.	TRBJ2-7	TRBV29-1	CSVRDTTGGGEQYF
.	TRBJ2-3	TRBV5-1	CASSLSGEAKDTQYF
.	TRBJ2-2	TRBV9	CASSGDYVPGELFF
.	TRBJ2-5	TRBV27	CASSLIGASLQETQYF
TRBD1	TRBJ2-7	TRBV4-1	CASSQGFGTGVNEQYF
.	TRBJ2-3	TRBV5-6	CASSLRFGGRTDTQYF
.	TRBJ2-3	TRBV18	CASSTTMYDTYTDTQYF
.	TRBJ2-7	TRBV29-1	CSVVIWRDEQYF
TRBD1	TRBJ2-7	TRBV6-6	CASSHSRTGVYEQYF
.	TRBJ2-3	TRBV7-3	CASKTDGASTDTQYF
TRBD2	TRBJ2-7	TRBV18	CASSQTSGRSYEQYF